Detailed here is one T cell receptor (beta chain). The antigen remains undetermined. The CDR3 sequence is 13 residues long. Germline values: CDR1 ENHRY, CDR2 SYGVKD. V was pared by 10 bases and J by 2 bases, with 5 bases of the junction left unmatched. These data belong to a study of PD-L1 blockade in urothelial cancer. Study information: Blood was tested 3 weeks (second dose) and 6 weeks into treatment. The median T cell count in blood samples was more than 110,000. Study-level findings and limits: By 3 weeks, tumor-associated blood clones had expanded more in durable-benefit patients.

Clones were sequenced by immunoSEQ multiplex PCR, and TCRdb holds only the in-frame ones, with some missing. The top ten clones hold approximately 2% of a sample with about 46,000 clones, under 85% of them seen once. The time point was: peripheral blood 6 weeks after treatment start. Patients suffered from locally advanced or metastatic urothelial carcinoma. This TCR came from a man between 45 and 60 years old with urothelial cancer. The rearrangement joins TRBV10-3 to TRBJ2-5; 9 bases line up with TRBD1. This sample comprised PBMCs, obtained around atezolizumab (anti-PD-L1) treatment. CDR3: CANAQGAQETQYF. The DNA for the CDR3 is TGTGCCAACGCACAGGGGGCTCAAGAGACCCAGTACTTC.